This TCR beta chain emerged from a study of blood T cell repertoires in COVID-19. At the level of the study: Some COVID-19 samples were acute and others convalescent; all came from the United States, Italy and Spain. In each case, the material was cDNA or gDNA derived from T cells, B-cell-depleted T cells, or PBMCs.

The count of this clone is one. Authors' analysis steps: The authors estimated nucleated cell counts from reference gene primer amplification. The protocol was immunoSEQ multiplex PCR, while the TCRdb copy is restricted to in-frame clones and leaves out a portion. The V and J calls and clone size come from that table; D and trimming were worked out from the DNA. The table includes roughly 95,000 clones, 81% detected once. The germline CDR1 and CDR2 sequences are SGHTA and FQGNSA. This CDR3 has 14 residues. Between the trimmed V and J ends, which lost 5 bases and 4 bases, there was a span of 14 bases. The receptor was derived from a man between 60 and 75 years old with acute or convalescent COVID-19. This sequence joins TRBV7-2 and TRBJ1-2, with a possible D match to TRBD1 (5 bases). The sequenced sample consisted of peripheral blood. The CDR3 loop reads CASSRSEQVYGYTF. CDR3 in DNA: TGTGCCAGCAGCCGTTCCGAACAGGTCTATGGCTACACCTTC.